This record concerns one TCR beta chain sequence. The data originate from a study of T cells in Graves' hyperthyroidism and ophthalmopathy. The trim removed 3 bases at V and 8 bases at J, leaving 7 bases unmatched. The germline gives CDR1 MDHEN, CDR2 SYDVKM. The CDR3 totals 14 residues. Regions amplified from RNA transcripts were the TCR beta CDR3 regions. The HTBI set primed first-round TCR CDR3 RT-PCR. MiXCR, run by TCRdb on the multiplex PCR reads, gives a single entry per CDR3 protein. The sample yields hundreds of thousands of distinct CDR3 sequences, about a sixth seen once. Material: blood. This clonotype was obtained from a woman aged 40 to 50 with Graves' ophthalmopathy. This chain links TRBV28 with TRBJ2-1; TRBD1 aligns across 7 bases. For the CDR3, the DNA is TGTGCCAGCAGTTTTGACAGGGTGGGGGATGAGCAGTTCTTC. Translation: CASSFDRVGDEQFF.